This T cell receptor (beta chain) came from a study of response to subunit inactivated influenza vaccine. Study results and limitations: Only a handful of new T cells, the authors suggested, are recruited with each seasonal influenza vaccination.

Looked up from germline, CDR1 is SGHRS and CDR2 is YFSETQ. V lost 4 bases, J lost 6 bases, and 5 bases stayed unmatched. This CDR3 is built from 14 residues. TCRdb passed the RT-PCR reads through MiXCR, listing each CDR3 protein once. The sample contains about 650,000 distinct CDR3 sequences, 11% to 15% of which appear only once. Turning to this clonotype: Its antigen is currently unknown.

The receptor comes from a man aged 45-60 years who received an inactivated influenza vaccine. The sample in question was PBMCs from blood, obtained less than 15 days before vaccination. The gene calls are TRBV5-1 and TRBJ2-1; 9 bases map to TRBD2. The CDR3 DNA follows: TGCGCCAGCAGCGGCGGGGGGGCCGGCAATGAGCAGTTCTTC. This translates into CASSGGGAGNEQFF.